Shown below are 26 T cell receptor beta chains from a single sample sequenced in a study of Ad26.COV2.S vaccination and SARS-CoV-2 variants. Clones were read by immunoSEQ multiplex PCR, and TCRdb kept only the in-frame ones, dropping some. The sample shows 350,000 to 550,000 clones, roughly 87% of them seen only once. The sample's treatment: 15 to 20 received Ad26.COV2.S at low or high dose, single or two shots; about 5 received placebo; per-sample allocation not given. Samples were taken on day 63 after the first vaccine or placebo injection. The sequences come from peripheral blood, collected in a trial of Ad26.COV2.S vaccine versus placebo. The origin of the receptors is a person aged 18-65 years who received the Ad26.COV2.S COVID-19 vaccine or a placebo.

The chain joins TRBV3-1 (or the pseudogene TRBV3-2) to TRBJ1-5; no definite D call. The CDR3 is 15 residues long. V was shortened by 4 bases and J by 0 bases, with 10 bases between the two germline ends. The germline V gene encodes CDR1 LGHDT and CDR2 YNNKEL (reference sequence). DNA for the CDR3: TGTGCCAGCAGCCTCTCATATCTTAGCAATCAGCCCCAGCATTTT. The encoded protein is CASSLSYLSNQPQHF.

This clone was detected a few times. This CDR3 is CASSLRLDYNEQFF. In nucleotides, the CDR3 is TGTGCCAGCAGTTTACGGCTAGATTACAATGAGCAGTTCTTC. The chain uses TRBV27 and TRBJ2-1; D gene unclear. The germline V and J ends were trimmed by 2 bases and 4 bases, with 9 bases remaining between them. Germline CDR1 reads MNHEY; CDR2 reads SMNVEV (reference sequence). The CDR3 runs to 14 residues.

The CDR3 DNA reads TGTGCCAGCAGCCCCCCTGGACTAGCTGCAGATACGCAGTATTTT. Translation gives CASSPPGLAADTQYF. The chain recombines TRBV3-1 (or the pseudogene TRBV3-2) with TRBJ2-3; 8 bases map to TRBD2. The CDR3 spans 15 residues. After removal of 4 bases from V and 4 bases from J, the junction contained 7 bases not matched to a gene. Per germline, CDR1 LGHDT and CDR2 YNNKEL (reference sequence).

The chain couples TRBV11-2 to TRBJ2-7, with a tentative D call TRBD2 (6 bases). The CDR3 spans 16 residues. Germline V lookup: CDR1 SGHAT, CDR2 FQNNGV. Deletions cut 10 bases from V and 0 bases from J, with 22 bases between. For the CDR3, the DNA is TGTGCCACCAAGAAGACCGGGACTTCCAGCTCCTACGAGCAGTACTTC. Protein: CATKKTGTSSSYEQYF.

The chain has TRBV5-1 and TRBJ2-3; a possible D gene is TRBD1 (6 bases). From germline, CDR1 is SGHRS and CDR2 YFSETQ. CDR3 length: 11 residues. Trimming shortened V by 2 bases and J by 15 bases, and 13 bases separated the two germline ends. The CDR3 coding sequence is TGCGCCAGCAGCTTAGGGGGTCTCCTATATTTT. Translating it yields CASSLGGLLYF.

This chain uses TRBV2 with TRBJ1-4, with 8 bases that match TRBD1. Germline V gives CDR1 SNHLY, CDR2 FYNNEI. The trim removed 1 base at V and 8 bases at J, leaving 3 bases unmatched. The CDR3 loop spans 14 amino acids. In DNA form, the CDR3 reads TGTGCCAGCAGTGAAGGGACAGGGTACGAAAAACTGTTTTTT. Its translation is CASSEGTGYEKLFF.

The CDR3 coding sequence is TGCGCCAGCAGCTTAGGCGGTGAACCCTCTGGGGCCAACGTCCTGACTTTC. Its protein product is CASSLGGEPSGANVLTF. This chain joins TRBV5-1 and TRBJ2-6; D not certain. The germline V and J ends were trimmed by 2 bases and 0 bases, with 12 bases remaining between them. Germline V gene sequence: CDR1 SGHRS, CDR2 YFSETQ. The CDR3 has 17 amino acids.

CDR3 sequence (DNA): TGTGCCAGCATTGGAGGGGCACTTGGCTACACCTTC. Encoded protein: CASIGGALGYTF. This chain uses TRBV2 with TRBJ1-2; TRBD1 might be the D (5 bases). The V gene's germline CDR1 is SNHLY and CDR2 FYNNEI. The CDR3 is 12 residues long. V dropped 7 bases and J dropped 7 bases, with 13 bases sitting between them.

The chain recombines TRBV2 with TRBJ1-1; a weak D match, TRBD1 (6 bases). CDR3 length equals 14 residues. Trimming took 4 bases from V and 2 from J, leaving 11 bases between them. Germline-derived CDR1 and CDR2 are SNHLY and FYNNEI. DNA for the CDR3: TGTGCCAGCAGTGTTGGGGGCGGAAACACTGAAGCTTTCTTT. Encoded protein: CASSVGGGNTEAFF.

Only a few counts were recorded for this clone. The V call is TRBV9, the J call TRBJ2-7; D remains ambiguous. This CDR3 is 14 amino acids long. V shed 0 bases and J shed 0 bases, with 7 bases lying between them. Germline CDR1 is SGDLS and CDR2 is YYNGEE. The CDR3 sequence: CASSVDWSSYEQYF. CDR3 DNA sequence: TGTGCCAGCAGCGTAGACTGGAGCTCCTACGAGCAGTACTTC.

Remarks on this clone: Other DNA sequences in this specimen translate into the identical CDR3. The rearrangement uses TRBV2 and TRBJ1-1, with 8 bases fitting TRBD1. The junction had 2 bases not matched to a gene; V was cut back by 6 bases and J by 2 bases. CDR3 size: 13 residues. Germline CDR1 is SNHLY and CDR2 is FYNNEI. Here the CDR3 reads CASSGQGNTEAFF. DNA of the CDR3: TGTGCCAGCAGCGGACAGGGAAACACTGAAGCTTTCTTT. Full variable domain (rest looked up from reference TRBV2 and TRBJ1-1): EPEVTQTPSHQVTQMGQEVILRCVPISNHLYFYWYRQILGQKVEFLVSFYNNEISEKSEIFDDQFSVERPDGSNFTLKIRSTKLEDSAMYFCASSGQGNTEAFFGQGTRLTVV.

The chain recombines TRBV2 with TRBJ1-4, with a possible D match to TRBD1 (5 bases). Trimming left V 1 base short and J 7 bases short, with 16 bases between. There are 16 residues in the CDR3. The germline gives CDR1 SNHLY, CDR2 FYNNEI. The CDR3 DNA is TGTGCCAGCAGTGAAGGTTTTTTGAGACAGTTTGAAAAACTGTTTTTT. It is translated as CASSEGFLRQFEKLFF.

The chain employs TRBV7-9 and TRBJ2-1; weak D call: TRBD1 (5 bases). The ends were cut back, 8 bases at V and 5 bases at J, with 13 bases in the middle. Germline V gene lookup returns CDR1 SEHNR and CDR2 FQNEAQ (reference sequence). This CDR3 is built from 13 residues. In DNA form, the CDR3 reads TGTGCCAGCGGACATTTAGATAACAATGAGCAGTTCTTC. This gives the protein CASGHLDNNEQFF.

The CDR3 sequence: CAISDAREGLTDTQYF. As DNA, the CDR3 is TGTGCCATCAGTGATGCGCGGGAGGGCCTGACAGATACGCAGTATTTT. This chain connects TRBV10-3 to TRBJ2-3; 9 nucleotides align to TRBD2. Losses at the gene ends were 3 bases for V and 3 bases for J; bases not matched to a gene: 7. CDR1 ENHRY and CDR2 SYGVKD come from the germline V gene. The CDR3 sequence is 16 residues long.

A note on this clone: Within the sample, other DNA sequences also encode this same CDR3. This sequence joins TRBV5-1 and TRBJ2-1; D unresolved. CDR1 and CDR2 from the germline V gene are SGHRS and YFSETQ. There are 13 residues in the CDR3. V was trimmed by 0 bases and J by 5 bases, leaving 6 bases between them. This CDR3 is CASSLGRNNEQFF. The CDR3 nucleotides read TGCGCCAGCAGCTTGGGTCGGAACAATGAGCAGTTCTTC.

The chain links TRBV6-2 or TRBV6-3 to TRBJ2-2; possibly TRBD1 for D (6 bases). The CDR3 is made up of 16 amino acids. CDR1 and CDR2 (germline): MNHEY, SVGEGT. Trimming removed 3 bases at V and 9 bases at J, with 20 bases between. The CDR3 protein is CASSYKGGQVDRELFF. The CDR3 DNA follows: TGTGCCAGCAGTTATAAAGGGGGTCAGGTCGACCGGGAGCTGTTTTTT.

This sequence joins TRBV4-2 and TRBJ2-5, with D unclear. V was clipped by 4 bases and J by 2 bases, with 8 bases between them. CDR1 is LGHNA, CDR2 YNFKEQ, per germline. This CDR3 region has 13 residues. The CDR3 sequence: CASSLASQETQYF. In nucleotides, the CDR3 is TGTGCCAGCAGCCTTGCAAGTCAAGAGACCCAGTACTTC.

This chain links TRBV5-1 with TRBJ2-7; no firm D call. V was pared by 0 bases and J by 3 bases, with 7 bases between. The CDR3 is made up of 13 amino acids. Germline V gene data show CDR1 as SGHRS and CDR2 as YFSETQ. In DNA form, the CDR3 reads TGCGCCAGCAGCTTGGGCTCGGGCTACGAGCAGTACGTC. Translating it yields CASSLGSGYEQYV.

This clone was detected only a few times. The chain combines TRBV6-1 with TRBJ2-7; TRBD2 agrees at 14 bases. CDR1 is MNHNS, CDR2 SASEGT, per germline. V trimming: 4 bases; J trimming: 2 bases; junction bases outside the gene matches: 16. The CDR3 runs to 20 residues. The CDR3 nucleotides are TGTGCCAGCAGTGCACCTTTTTGGACTAGCGGGGGGTCTGGGACCTACGAGCAGTACTTC. This translates into CASSAPFWTSGGSGTYEQYF.

The chain recombines TRBV4-3 with TRBJ1-4; TRBD1 matches 10 bases. Germline trimming cut 1 base from V and 5 bases from J; bases unmatched to any gene: 7. Germline-derived CDR1 and CDR2 are LGHNA and YSLEER. The CDR3 loop spans 17 amino acids. The CDR3 sequence: CASSQGQDRGNNEKLFF. DNA of the CDR3: TGCGCCAGCAGCCAAGGACAGGACAGGGGGAACAATGAAAAACTGTTTTTT.

The chain couples TRBV24-1 to TRBJ1-2; D ambiguous. Trimming stripped 4 bases from V and 2 bases from J, with 13 bases between. The CDR3 length is 15 residues. Germline V lookup: CDR1 KGHDR, CDR2 SFDVKD. The CDR3 region has the DNA TGTGCCACCAGTGACACCGTAGGAGGGAACTATGGCTACACCTTC. It encodes CATSDTVGGNYGYTF.

This clone showed up just once. The CDR3 region has the DNA TGTGCCAGCAGCGTACGTCCTAGAGGGTCCTACAATGAGCAGTTCTTC. This translates into CASSVRPRGSYNEQFF. V is TRBV9 and J is TRBJ2-1; tentatively, D is TRBD2 (5 bases). CDR1 SGDLS and CDR2 YYNGEE come from the germline V gene. V lost 1 base and J lost 1, with 12 bases in between. CDR3 length: 16 residues. The full variable domain, with the rest looked up from reference TRBV9 and TRBJ2-1, is DSGVTQTPKHLITATGQRVTLRCSPRSGDLSVYWYQQSLDQGLQFLIQYYNGEERAKGNILERFSAQQFPDLHSELNLSSLELGDSALYFCASSVRPRGSYNEQFFGPGTRLTVL.

The chain is built from TRBV11-3 and TRBJ2-1; 10 bases align to TRBD2. The CDR3 has 16 residues. J lost 7 bases, V lost 2 bases, and 8 bases had no gene match. Germline CDR1 and CDR2: SGHNT and YENEEA. The CDR3 is CASSLLPSGSGNEQFF. CDR3 nucleotide sequence: TGTGCCAGCAGCTTACTACCTAGCGGGAGCGGGAATGAGCAGTTCTTC.

V is TRBV5-5 and J is TRBJ2-2; D is uncertain. Germline V gene lookup returns CDR1 SGHKS and CDR2 YYEKEE (reference sequence). The CDR3 loop spans 16 amino acids. V was cut by 5 bases and J by 1 base, with 15 bases left in between. CDR3 in amino acids: CASSQLTSGNTGELFF. DNA of the CDR3: TGTGCCAGCAGTCAGCTGACATCGGGGAACACCGGGGAGCTGTTTTTT. Supplemented by reference TRBV5-5 and TRBJ2-2, the full variable domain reads DAGVTQSPTHLIKTRGQQVTLRCSPISGHKSVSWYQQVLGQGPQFIFQYYEKEERGRGNFPDRFSARQFPNYSSELNVNALLLGDSALYLCASSQLTSGNTGELFFGEGSRLTVL.

The chain joins TRBV2 to TRBJ2-7, with 8 bases lining up with TRBD1. Germline CDR1 is SNHLY and CDR2 is FYNNEI. The CDR3 runs 15 residues. Germline trimming cut 6 bases from V and 2 bases from J; bases unmatched to any gene: 9. The CDR3 spells CASRPQTTGAYEQYF. For the CDR3, the DNA is TGTGCCAGCAGACCCCAGACGACAGGGGCCTACGAGCAGTACTTC.

This sequence joins TRBV18 and TRBJ2-7; 7 bases align to TRBD1. V shed 3 bases, J shed 1 base, and the junction held 9 bases outside the gene matches. CDR1 is KGHSH and CDR2 is LQKENI in the germline V gene. There are 16 residues in the CDR3. As DNA, the CDR3 is TGTGCCAGCTCACCTTTATACAGGGGAGTTTCCTACGAGCAGTACTTC. Residues: CASSPLYRGVSYEQYF.